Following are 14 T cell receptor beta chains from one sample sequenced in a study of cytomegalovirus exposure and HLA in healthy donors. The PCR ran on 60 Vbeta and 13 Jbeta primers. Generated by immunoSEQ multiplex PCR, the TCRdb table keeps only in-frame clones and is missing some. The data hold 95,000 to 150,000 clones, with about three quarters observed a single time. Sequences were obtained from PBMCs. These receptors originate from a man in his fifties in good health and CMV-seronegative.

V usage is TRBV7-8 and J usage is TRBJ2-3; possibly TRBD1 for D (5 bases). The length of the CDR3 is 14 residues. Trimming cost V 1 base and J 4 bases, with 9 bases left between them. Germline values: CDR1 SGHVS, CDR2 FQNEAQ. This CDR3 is CASSLDQGSDTQYF. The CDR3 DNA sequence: TGTGCCAGCAGCTTAGATCAGGGATCAGATACGCAGTATTTT.

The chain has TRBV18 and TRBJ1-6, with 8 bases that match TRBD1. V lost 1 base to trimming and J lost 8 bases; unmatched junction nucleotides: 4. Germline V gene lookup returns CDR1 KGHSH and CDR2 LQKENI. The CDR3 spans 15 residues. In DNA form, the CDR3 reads TGTGCCAGCTCACCACGACAGGGGAGAGATTCACCCCTCCACTTT. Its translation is CASSPRQGRDSPLHF.

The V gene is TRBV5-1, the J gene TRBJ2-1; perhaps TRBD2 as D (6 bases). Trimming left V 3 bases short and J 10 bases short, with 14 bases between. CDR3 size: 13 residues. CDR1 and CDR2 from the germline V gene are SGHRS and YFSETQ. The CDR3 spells CASSSGGPREQFF. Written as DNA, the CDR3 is TGCGCCAGCAGCTCCGGGGGTCCGAGAGAGCAGTTCTTC.

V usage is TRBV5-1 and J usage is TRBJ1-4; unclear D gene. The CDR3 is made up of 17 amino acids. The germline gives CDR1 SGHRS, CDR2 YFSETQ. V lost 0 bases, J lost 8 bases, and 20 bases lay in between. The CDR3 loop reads CASSLASRTDGPEKLFF. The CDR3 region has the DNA TGCGCCAGCAGCTTGGCCTCTCGGACTGACGGGCCGGAAAAACTGTTTTTT.

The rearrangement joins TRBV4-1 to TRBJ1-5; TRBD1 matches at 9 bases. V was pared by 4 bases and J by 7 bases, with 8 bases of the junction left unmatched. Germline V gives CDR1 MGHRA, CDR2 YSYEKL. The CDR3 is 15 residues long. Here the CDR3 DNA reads TGCGCCAGCAGCCCCGGAGGACAGGGGCAGCAGCCCCAGCATTTT. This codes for CASSPGGQGQQPQHF.

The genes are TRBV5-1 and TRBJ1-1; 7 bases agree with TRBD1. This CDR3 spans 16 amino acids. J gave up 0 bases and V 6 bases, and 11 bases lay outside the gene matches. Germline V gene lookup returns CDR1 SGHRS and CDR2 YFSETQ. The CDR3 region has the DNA TGCGCCAGCACCCCTGGGGACAGCGTTATGAACACTGAAGCTTTCTTT. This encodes CASTPGDSVMNTEAFF.

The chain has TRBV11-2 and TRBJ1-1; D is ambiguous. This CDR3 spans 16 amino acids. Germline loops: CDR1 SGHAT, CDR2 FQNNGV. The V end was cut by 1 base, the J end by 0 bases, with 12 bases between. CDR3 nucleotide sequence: TGTGCCAGCAGCTTAGCCCGGGGTGCCTTGAACACTGAAGCTTTCTTT. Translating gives CASSLARGALNTEAFF.

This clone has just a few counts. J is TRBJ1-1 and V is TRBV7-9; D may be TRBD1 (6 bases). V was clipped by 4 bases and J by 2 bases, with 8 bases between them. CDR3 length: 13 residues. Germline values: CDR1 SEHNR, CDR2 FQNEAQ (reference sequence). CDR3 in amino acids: CASSWGHNTEAFF. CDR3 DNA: TGTGCCAGCAGCTGGGGACACAACACTGAAGCTTTCTTT.

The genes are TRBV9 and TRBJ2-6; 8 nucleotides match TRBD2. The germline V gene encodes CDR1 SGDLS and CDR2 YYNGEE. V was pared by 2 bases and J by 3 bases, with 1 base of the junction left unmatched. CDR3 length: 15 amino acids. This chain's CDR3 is CASSVAGGGANVLTF. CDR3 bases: TGTGCCAGCAGCGTTGCGGGAGGTGGGGCCAACGTCCTGACTTTC.

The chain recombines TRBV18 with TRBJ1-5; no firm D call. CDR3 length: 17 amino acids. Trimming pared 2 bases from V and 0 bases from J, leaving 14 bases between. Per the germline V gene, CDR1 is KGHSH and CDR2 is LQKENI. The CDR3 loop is CASSPNNPEYSNQPQHF. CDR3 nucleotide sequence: TGTGCCAGCTCACCAAATAATCCAGAATATAGCAATCAGCCCCAGCATTTT.

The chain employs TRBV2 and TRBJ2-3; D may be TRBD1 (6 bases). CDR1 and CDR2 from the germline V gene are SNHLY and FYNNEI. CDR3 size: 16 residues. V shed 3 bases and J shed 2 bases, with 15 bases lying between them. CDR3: CASSELQGSNTDTQYF. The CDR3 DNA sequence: TGTGCCAGCAGTGAGCTCCAGGGGTCCAACACAGATACGCAGTATTTT.

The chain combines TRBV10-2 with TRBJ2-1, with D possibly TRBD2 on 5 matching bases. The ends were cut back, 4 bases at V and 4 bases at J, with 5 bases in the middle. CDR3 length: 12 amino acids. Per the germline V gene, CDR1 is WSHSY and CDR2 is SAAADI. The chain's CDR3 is CASSGLYNEQFF. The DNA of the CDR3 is TGCGCCAGCAGTGGACTATACAATGAGCAGTTCTTC.

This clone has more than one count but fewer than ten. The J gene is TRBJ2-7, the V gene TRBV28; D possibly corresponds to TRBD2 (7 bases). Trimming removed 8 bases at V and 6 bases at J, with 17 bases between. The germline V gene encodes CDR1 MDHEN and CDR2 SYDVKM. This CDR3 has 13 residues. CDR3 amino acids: CASYRGGGAEQYV. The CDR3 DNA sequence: TGTGCCAGCTATAGGGGGGGAGGTGCCGAGCAGTACGTC.

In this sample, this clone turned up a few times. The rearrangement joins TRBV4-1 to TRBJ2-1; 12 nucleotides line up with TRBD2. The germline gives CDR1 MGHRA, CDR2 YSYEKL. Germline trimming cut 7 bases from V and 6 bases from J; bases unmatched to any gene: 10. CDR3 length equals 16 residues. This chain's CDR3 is CASTRLAGARGNEQFF. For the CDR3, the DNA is TGCGCCAGCACTCGACTAGCGGGGGCGAGGGGCAATGAGCAGTTCTTC.